Presented here are 9 T cell receptor beta chains from one specimen sequenced in a study. Tregs were sorted as CD4+CD25+CD127-/low cells. TCRdb ran MiXCR on the 5' RACE reads and lists one entry per CDR3 protein. The repertoire holds 62,000 or so distinct CDR3 sequences, with roughly 28% as singletons. Sample: tumor-infiltrating Tregs sorted from the breast tumor. All receptors come from a female donor with breast cancer.

The chain uses TRBV7-3 and TRBJ2-1; 11 bases fit TRBD2. CDR1 and CDR2 from the germline V gene are SGHTA and FQGTGA. This CDR3 has 17 amino acids. Trimming cost V 0 bases and J 4 bases; bases outside gene matches: 5. Here the CDR3 DNA reads TGTGCCAGCAGCTTAACAGGACCTAGCGGGGGGTACAATGAGCAGTTCTTC. This gives the protein CASSLTGPSGGYNEQFF.

The chain has TRBV7-8 and TRBJ2-3; D remains ambiguous. V dropped 4 bases and J dropped 4 bases, with 9 bases sitting between them. The CDR3 totals 13 residues. Germline V gene lookup returns CDR1 SGHVS and CDR2 FQNEAQ. The CDR3 DNA sequence: TGTGCCAGCAGCTCCGGGTCTCCAGATACGCAGTATTTT. Translating it yields CASSSGSPDTQYF.

Here the CDR3 reads CASSSIPYSGTDTQYF. DNA of the CDR3: TGTGCCAGCAGCTCGATCCCATATAGCGGCACAGATACGCAGTATTTT. The rearrangement joins TRBV7-3 to TRBJ2-3; perhaps TRBD2 as D (5 bases). CDR1 is SGHTA, CDR2 FQGTGA, per germline. V was cut by 4 bases and J by 1 base, with 15 bases left in between. This CDR3 is built from 16 residues.

At least ten counts were recorded for this clonotype. This rearrangement joins TRBV25-1 to TRBJ2-5; D is undetermined. The V gene's germline CDR1 is MGHDK and CDR2 SYGVNS. This CDR3 comprises 13 residues. Deletions cut 2 bases from V and 3 bases from J, with 7 bases between. CDR3 sequence: CASSERKEETQYF. CDR3 DNA sequence: TGTGCCAGCAGTGAACGTAAGGAAGAGACCCAGTACTTC.

The rearrangement uses TRBV5-4 and TRBJ2-1; D remains unclear. CDR3 length: 13 amino acids. Looked up from germline, CDR1 is SGHNT and CDR2 is YYREEE (reference sequence). V was clipped by 5 bases and J by 6 bases, with 12 bases between them. Written as DNA, the CDR3 is TGTGCCAGCAGGTTAATGGCTGGCAATGAGCAGTTCTTC. Its protein is CASRLMAGNEQFF.

A few counts support this clonotype. The rearrangement joins TRBV4-3 to TRBJ2-5, with 9 bases that match TRBD1. The ends lost 3 bases at V and 5 bases at J; junction bases unmatched: 7. The CDR3 is made up of 15 amino acids. Looked up from germline, CDR1 is LGHNA and CDR2 is YSLEER. CDR3 amino acids: CASSQATGGGETQYF. The CDR3 DNA follows: TGCGCCAGCAGCCAGGCAACAGGGGGCGGGGAGACCCAGTACTTC.

The V call is TRBV7-3, the J call TRBJ2-1; 9 bases agree with TRBD2. Germline-derived CDR1 and CDR2 are SGHTA and FQGTGA. Trimming removed 0 bases from V and 5 bases from J; junction bases left unmatched: 8. The CDR3 is 17 residues long. This CDR3 is CASSLTSGTSINNEQFF. The CDR3 DNA reads TGTGCCAGCAGCTTAACCTCCGGGACTAGCATTAACAATGAGCAGTTCTTC.

This clonotype was recorded a few times. The chain has TRBV5-5 and TRBJ1-2; D not resolved. The CDR3 totals 13 residues. V was pared by 4 bases and J by 5 bases, with 12 bases between. Per the germline V gene, CDR1 is SGHKS and CDR2 is YYEKEE (reference sequence). The CDR3 is CASSVDLDYGYTF. CDR3 DNA sequence: TGTGCCAGCAGCGTGGACCTGGATTATGGCTACACCTTC.

V usage is TRBV20-1 and J usage is TRBJ2-7; 12 bases line up with TRBD2. V lost 3 bases, J lost 3 bases, and 0 bases stayed unmatched. The CDR3 is 13 amino acids. Looked up from germline, CDR1 is DFQATT and CDR2 is SNEGSKA (reference sequence). The CDR3 DNA reads as TGCAGTGCTAGGACTAGCGGGAGCTACGAGCAGTACTTC. Its protein is CSARTSGSYEQYF.